Listed below are T cell receptor beta chains from one sample, sequenced in a study of shared clonotypes between healthy human individuals. The assay was immunoSEQ multiplex PCR, and TCRdb's table has in-frame clones only and misses some. In the table there are hundreds of thousands of clones, less than 96% of which are singletons. The material sequenced was naive CD4+ T cells sorted from blood. Every receptor here comes from a woman aged 25 to 39 in good health. The CDR3 runs from the conserved cysteine through the conserved F or W. D genes are given only for firm matches. Not every row has a clone size; where given, it reads once, few, many or a size class.

CDR3 DNA	CDR3 protein	clone size	V gene	J gene	D gene
TGTGCCAGCAGTCTCAGCCTAGGACCCCACAATGAGCAGTTCTTC	CASSLSLGPHNEQFF	-	TRBV6-5	TRBJ2-1	-
TGTGCCATCAGTGATCCAACCGACAGTGGGTTCAGTTACGAGCAGTACTTC	CAISDPTDSGFSYEQYF	-	TRBV10-3	TRBJ2-7	-
TGTGCCAGCAGCCAAGAAGGAGGCGGAGGGGGCGGGCAGGGGATTGCGGGCTACACCTTC	CASSQEGGGGGGQGIAGYTF	-	TRBV4-2	TRBJ1-2	TRBD1
TGTGCCAGCAGCCCACCGTCCGTACAGCCCCAGCATTTT	CASSPPSVQPQHF	-	TRBV5-4	TRBJ1-5	-
TGTGCCAGCAGTGAGATAGGACAGTGGAACACTGAAGCTTTCTTT	CASSEIGQWNTEAFF	once	TRBV2	TRBJ1-1	-
TGTGCCAGCCCACCTAAGCCAGCGGGAGGAACCGGGGAGCTGTTTTTT	CASPPKPAGGTGELFF	-	TRBV7-9	TRBJ2-2	TRBD2
TGTGCCAGCAGCCAAGATACGACAGGCAATCAGCCCCAGCATTTT	CASSQDTTGNQPQHF	-	TRBV21-1	TRBJ1-5	-
TGTGCCAGCAGTGTGGCCAGGGGAGAGACCCAGTACTTC	CASSVARGETQYF	-	TRBV2	TRBJ2-5	-
TGCAGCGCTCGACAGGGGGCAAGCTCTGGAAACACCATATATTTT	CSARQGASSGNTIYF	-	TRBV29-1	TRBJ1-3	TRBD1
TGTGCCATCAGTGATCAGGGGGCCGTATCCTACGAGCAGTACTTC	CAISDQGAVSYEQYF	-	TRBV10-3	TRBJ2-7	TRBD1
TGTGCCAGCAGCGCAGGGAGAAGCTCCTACAATGAGCAGTTCTTC	CASSAGRSSYNEQFF	-	TRBV2	TRBJ2-1	-
TGTGCCAGCAGGGCTAGCGGACAAAACATTCAGTACTTC	CASRASGQNIQYF	-	TRBV7-3	TRBJ2-4	TRBD2
TGTGCCAGCAGCCAAGTCCTTCCGGGGATTGGGACCGGGGAGCTGTTTTTT	CASSQVLPGIGTGELFF	-	TRBV4-2	TRBJ2-2	-
TGTGCCAGCTCACCACGGGCTACAAACACCGGGGAGCTGTTTTTT	CASSPRATNTGELFF	once	TRBV18	TRBJ2-2	-
-	CASSSGQARGFGEAFF	-	TRBV28	TRBJ1-1	-
TGTGCCAGCTCACCAATGGAGCGGCTAAGGTCAGATACGCAGTATTTT	CASSPMERLRSDTQYF	once	TRBV18	TRBJ2-3	-
TGTGCCAGCAGTTACGCCGGGGCCGCGGGTTACGAGCAGTACTTC	CASSYAGAAGYEQYF	-	TRBV6-6	TRBJ2-7	-
TGTGCCAGCAGTTACGACCTCAACTATGGCTACACCTTC	CASSYDLNYGYTF	-	TRBV6-5	TRBJ1-2	-
TGTGCCAGCAGCAACCCTAGCGGGACCGGGGAGCTGTTTTTT	CASSNPSGTGELFF	-	TRBV7-3	TRBJ2-2	TRBD2
TGTGCCAGCTCACACGGAGAGGCAGATACGCAGTATTTT	CASSHGEADTQYF	-	TRBV18	TRBJ2-3	-
TGTGCCATCCGCAGGGGGGATGGGGAAAAACTGTTTTTT	CAIRRGDGEKLFF	-	TRBV15	TRBJ1-4	TRBD1
TGCGCCAGCAGTGAAGGTCCGGGACTAGCGGGCCTGCGCCCTAGCACAGATACGCAGTATTTT	CASSEGPGLAGLRPSTDTQYF	-	TRBV10-1	TRBJ2-3	TRBD2
TGTGCCAGCAGTGAGGGAAAGGGACCTAACTATGGCTACACCTTC	CASSEGKGPNYGYTF	-	TRBV6-1	TRBJ1-2	-
TGTGCCAGTAGTATTGGCGGTGTCGGGACAGTGAAAAACTATGGCTACACCTTC	CASSIGGVGTVKNYGYTF	-	TRBV19	TRBJ1-2	TRBD1
TGCGCCAGCAGCTTGTTGGGAGTGGGCACAGATACGCAGTATTTT	CASSLLGVGTDTQYF	once	TRBV5-1	TRBJ2-3	-
TGTGCCAGCAGGAGGGGCGAGACCCAGTACTTC	CASRRGETQYF	-	TRBV2	TRBJ2-5	-
TGTGCCAGCAAAGCCGGGGAGACCCAGTACTTC	CASKAGETQYF	-	TRBV6-6	TRBJ2-5	-
TGTGCCAGCAGCCCCCCCGGTAGGTACGAGCAGTACTTC	CASSPPGRYEQYF	-	TRBV28	TRBJ2-7	-
TGTGCCAGTTACACAGAGACCCAGTACTTC	CASYTETQYF	-	TRBV19	TRBJ2-5	-
TGTGCCAGCAGCGCCCCCGGGACACAGACCGGGGAGCTGTTTTTT	CASSAPGTQTGELFF	once	TRBV28	TRBJ2-2	-
TGCGCCAGCAGCTTACCGACAGTGAACACTGAAGCTTTCTTT	CASSLPTVNTEAFF	-	TRBV5-1	TRBJ1-1	-
TGTGCCAGCAGCGTAGGGCAGACTAATGAAAAACTGTTTTTT	CASSVGQTNEKLFF	-	TRBV9	TRBJ1-4	-
TGTGCCAGCAGACAAGACAGGGTCGGCAATCAGCCCCAGCATTTT	CASRQDRVGNQPQHF	few	TRBV6-5	TRBJ1-5	TRBD1
TGTGCCAGCAGTGATAGTGGGACCTCCAACACTGAAGCTTTCTTT	CASSDSGTSNTEAFF	-	TRBV6-4	TRBJ1-1	-
TGTGCCAGCAGCTCGGGCCGGCTGGGCGGCGAAAAACTGTTTTTT	CASSSGRLGGEKLFF	-	TRBV5-8	TRBJ1-4	-
TGTGCCAGCAGTGTTAATAGCGGCAATGAGCAGTTCTTC	CASSVNSGNEQFF	-	TRBV6-4	TRBJ2-1	-
TGCGCCAGCAGCTTGGACTCAACCTACGAGCAGTACTTC	CASSLDSTYEQYF	-	TRBV5-1	TRBJ2-7	-
TGTGCCAGCAGCACAGAGGATACAGATACGCAGTATTTT	CASSTEDTDTQYF	-	TRBV9	TRBJ2-3	-
TGTGCTAGTGGTACTGGACTAGCGGGACACGATACGCAGTATTTT	CASGTGLAGHDTQYF	-	TRBV12-5	TRBJ2-3	TRBD2
TGCAGCGTTGCGAACAGCTCCCTTGGGCGCAATCAGCCCCAGCATTTT	CSVANSSLGRNQPQHF	-	TRBV29-1	TRBJ1-5	-
TGTGCCAGCAGCTTAAGGGTGGACCAGCCCCAGCATTTT	CASSLRVDQPQHF	once	TRBV11-2	TRBJ1-5	-
TGTGCCAGCAGCAGGGGTCCTTACAATGAGCAGTTCTTC	CASSRGPYNEQFF	once	TRBV19	TRBJ2-1	-
TGTGCCAGCAGCCCTTTAGGAGGGGCCCGTGAGACCCAGTACTTC	CASSPLGGARETQYF	once	TRBV9	TRBJ2-5	-
TGTGCCAGCAGTGAAGGGAAGACTAGCAGTTTATCAGATACGCAGTATTTT	CASSEGKTSSLSDTQYF	-	TRBV6-1	TRBJ2-3	TRBD2
TGTGCCAGTAGCCCATTGCCCCCACTAGCGGGATCGTCGGATACGCAGTATTTT	CASSPLPPLAGSSDTQYF	-	TRBV19	TRBJ2-3	TRBD2
TGCGCCAGCAGTGAGGGATCGGCCGGGAGCTACGAGCAGTACTTC	CASSEGSAGSYEQYF	-	TRBV10-1	TRBJ2-7	-
TGTGCCAGCAGTGAATCTTGGGGACAGGGTTCAGATGAGCAGTTCTTC	CASSESWGQGSDEQFF	once	TRBV6-1	TRBJ2-1	TRBD1
TGTGCCACCAGCAGAGATCCGGGGGATGGCTACACCTTC	CATSRDPGDGYTF	-	TRBV15	TRBJ1-2	-
TGTGCCACCAGCAGAGATCGAGGGACTAGCGAAACCTACGAGCAGTACTTC	CATSRDRGTSETYEQYF	-	TRBV15	TRBJ2-7	TRBD2
TGTGCCAGCAGTTCCCGGACAGGGGGCTTGTATACTGAAGCTTTCTTT	CASSSRTGGLYTEAFF	-	TRBV28	TRBJ1-1	TRBD1
TGTGCCAGCAGTGTTACTAGCGGTAATTACAATGAGCAGTTCTTC	CASSVTSGNYNEQFF	-	TRBV27	TRBJ2-1	TRBD2
TGTGCCAGCAGCGGGACTAGCGGGAGCGATGAGCAGTTCTTC	CASSGTSGSDEQFF	-	TRBV2	TRBJ2-1	TRBD2
TGTGCCAGCAGCTTAGCAGCCTACGAGCAGTACTTC	CASSLAAYEQYF	-	TRBV11-1	TRBJ2-7	-
TGCGCCAGCAGCTTGCATCCGCGAGGGACTAGCGGGAGCAGGGAGACCCAGTACTTC	CASSLHPRGTSGSRETQYF	-	TRBV5-1	TRBJ2-5	TRBD2
TGTGCCAGCAGCTTAGATGGCGGTAAAGGAAACACCATATATTTT	CASSLDGGKGNTIYF	-	TRBV7-2	TRBJ1-3	-
TGTGCCAGCAGTTATAGTGTGGGGCAGCCCCAGCATTTT	CASSYSVGQPQHF	once	TRBV6-5	TRBJ1-5	-
TGTGCCACCAGCAGAGATTCAAGGGGGGAGACTAGCGGGCTAAGCTCCTACAATGAGCAGTTCTTC	CATSRDSRGETSGLSSYNEQFF	-	TRBV15	TRBJ2-1	TRBD2
TGTGCCAGCAGCTTCCGCTTCCGGGACAGAAATTCACCCCTCCACTTT	CASSFRFRDRNSPLHF	once	TRBV11-2	TRBJ1-6	TRBD1